The source of this T cell receptor beta chain is a study of cytomegalovirus exposure and HLA in healthy donors. Study-wide points: A later look showed TCR association rates differing by HLA locus, highest for DRB1 and lowest for HLA-C. Reports credit the classifier with highly specific, highly sensitive diagnosis of cytomegalovirus status.

Primers included in the PCR were 60 Vbeta and 13 Jbeta primers. Clones were sequenced by immunoSEQ multiplex PCR, and TCRdb holds only the in-frame ones, with some missing. The profile shows approximately 150,000 clones, around four fifths of them singletons. Germline V gene data show CDR1 as SGHRS and CDR2 as YFSETQ. V lost 0 bases to trimming and J lost 3 bases, with 10 bases between them. The CDR3 runs to 15 residues. A word on this clone: What it recognizes is unknown.

Material for sequencing was PBMCs. The chain has TRBV5-1 and TRBJ2-1; D might be TRBD1 (5 bases). The clonotype comes from a woman aged 50 to 65 in good health and CMV-seronegative. CDR3 nucleotides: TGCGCCAGCAGCTTGGAGGTCGGACACTACAATGAGCAGTTCTTC. Translating gives CASSLEVGHYNEQFF.